This entry features one TCR beta chain sequence. What this receptor recognizes is not known. No base quality information exists; no much larger clone differs at one position. The sample belongs to a study of human T cells and chemical hapten exposure (dated by TCRdb to 2020 to 2022). Regarding the research as a whole: For sensitization, 2% DPC in acetone was applied to a 2 cm by 2 cm area of upper inner arm skin. The patient cohort, mostly female, included alopecia areata with under or over 50% scalp involvement, alopecia totalis and alopecia universalis. Patch testing was done on the upper back using Finn chambers containing 0.01% DPC, and results were scored after 6 days according to International Contact Dermatitis Research Group standards. Around 29 alopecia patients provided blood for TCR sequencing at one to four time points (pre-sensitization, 2, 6 and 24 weeks). Throughout the study period of about 25 weeks, patients also received therapeutic DPC doses to the scalp every week. Peripheral blood TCR repertoire changes were tracked in vivo in alopecia patients during primary and secondary sensitization to the hapten diphenylcyclopropenone (DPC). Blood was sampled from patients pre-sensitization (week 0) and at 2, 6 and about 24 weeks after DPC sensitization. Libraries were pooled for sequencing, and per-sample TCR yields varied mainly because of small differences in library volumes within the pool.

The method behind the library was RACE. The instrument given in TCRdb is NextSeq 500. Library preparation attached unique molecular identifiers to individual cDNA molecules for quantitative, reproducible TCR counting. Each blood RNA sample was used to sequence both TCR alpha and TCR beta chains. The authors processed their data as follows. A median of about 87,000 TCRs per sample was observed, with a range of about 20,000 to 700,000. The Decombinator software suite was used to annotate the V, J and CDR3 of the TCR reads. For PS versus PT1 abundance plots, all samples were subsampled to the same number of TCRs (28,000). TCRs were defined as expanded if absent before sensitization and observed at least eight times at the 2-week time point. Starting from the raw public reads, TCRdb applied fastp trimming at Q25, assembled clones with MiXCR and retained in-frame beta chains. Every CDR3 protein is listed once, alongside the most common genes and DNA of its rows. TCRdb's processing, not the study's, gives the V and J calls here. The sample yields 250,000 or so distinct CDR3 sequences; almost 8% were counted once. Jointly, the top ten make up 1.2% of the sample.

The cysteine opens and the phenylalanine closes a CDR3 of 13 amino acids. The kept DNA is CDR3 alone, 39 bases in frame from the first base. Based on the germline V gene (reference sequence), the CDR1 and CDR2 sequences are LNHNV and YYDKDF. The germline ends are 12 bases apart after V is trimmed by 9 bases and J by 4 bases. General conclusions and limits of the study: DPC sensitization did not change how many TCRs were above 1 in 1000 frequency, and no evidence was found of alterations in global repertoire structure. Patch test score correlated positively with the number of PT1 expanded TCRs, reaching significance at thresholds 8, 16 and 32 but not at 4. Significantly more large CDR3 similarity clusters were formed by expanded TCRs than by pre-sensitization or healthy control sets, consistent with antigen-driven responses. Repeated subsampling changed both the strength of the expansion versus patch-test correlation and the threshold at which that correlation became significant. Because every patient had alopecia, a presumed autoimmune disease, the patients' immune response might differ from that of healthy individuals.

The sample's time point label, in plain terms: pre-sensitization, week 0. The treatment or condition label corresponds to: therapeutic diphenylcyclopropenone sensitization with weekly scalp DPC. Blood at each patch-test visit was drawn before the patch test was applied. Patients were eligible if aged 18 to 70, diagnosed with alopecia and judged suitable for DPC therapy, and pregnant patients were excluded. Unfractionated whole blood was collected in Tempus Blood RNA tubes, and total RNA was extracted from that blood. Sequenced material: whole blood, taken in connection with sensitization to the hapten diphenylcyclopropenone (DPC). The sequence joins TRBV15 to TRBJ2-2; the D gene cannot be named for sure. The TCR was taken from a man younger than 35 with alopecia areata. Some clones in this sample may be carry-over from other donors' samples. The base sequence is TGTGCCACGCAGGACGTGACCACCGGGGAGCTGTTTTTT. Protein translation: CATQDVTTGELFF.